This TCR beta chain was recorded in a study of cytomegalovirus exposure and HLA in healthy donors (dated 2017 in TCRdb). About the investigation overall: According to an earlier analysis of 450 to 650 of the donors, some 180 million T cells yielded 120 million or so unique TCR beta sequences and 276 Gb of sequence data. About 280 gigabases of sequencing data and some 85 million unique TCR sequences were included in an early release covering 550 to 650 HLA-typed donors. Among the approximately 400 genotyped donors, around 79% belonged to the genetic ancestry cluster associated with self-reported Caucasian donors. The study was designed to test whether signatures of past pathogen exposure could be identified by cataloging public T cell receptors. Using immunosequencing, the study profiled T cell repertoires from some 670 subjects and related those repertoires to cytomegalovirus serostatus. Along with the roughly 670-subject first cohort, a separate validation cohort of 120 different subjects was used. To predict cytomegalovirus infection status, the study brought together high-throughput TCR immunosequencing, statistical association of individual TCRs with disease status, and machine learning. A later analysis re-examined previously published TCR beta repertoires from more than 650 donors and added high-resolution HLA genotyping to investigate patterns of TCR occurrence. Rather than using new phenotypic data, the later analysis identified candidate immune exposures from TCR beta sequences and from how often those sequences occurred across donors. In an earlier analysis of a few hundred of the donors, high-throughput TCR beta sequencing was used to judge whether each TCR beta V gene segment behaved as functional or pseudogenic. Donor age, sex, ethnicity and CMV serostatus were collected together with the repertoire data. Genome-wide SNP genotypes for about 65% of the 666 donors were used in a later genetic analysis, which treated that subset as a discovery cohort. Every repertoire in the discovery cohort had been generated on one and the same sequencing platform. HLA typing covered class I and class II loci at four-digit resolution. The number of typed donors differed by locus: roughly 629-630 for A, B, C, DRB1 and DQB1; some 540 for DQA1; approximately 600 for DPA1; and roughly 470 for DPB1. Because of strong linkage in the cohort, four or five DR-DQ haplotypes were treated as single units for association and clustering. Among 398 genotyped donors of the cohort, an average of approximately 200,000 unique TCR beta nucleotide sequences was sequenced per donor, of which 15% to 20% were non-productive. What the work shows at the level of the full study, not this receptor alone: Most TCR sequences were observed very rarely across donors, whereas some public TCRs were present in many individuals. This cohort had only TCR beta chains sequenced, and the lack of alpha or paired-chain data limited which features could be detected. In vitro tests confirmed that three of the cytomegalovirus-associated TCR beta chains recognize cytomegalovirus antigens. Presence/absence analyses assumed roughly uniform sequencing depth across donors, an assumption that may not hold. A later genetic analysis reported fewer N-insertions in productive TCRs among donors in an Asian-associated ancestry cluster than the roughly 620-donor mean. Broadly in line with IMGT annotations, most TCR beta V segments showed up in productive rearrangements about 87% or about 30% of the time in an earlier analysis of 587 of the donors. Because the 87-base-pair reads could not distinguish some IMGT-functional V segments, including TRBV6-2 and TRBV6-3, those segments were excluded. When HLA alleles, especially DR and DQ, strongly co-occurred, TCR associations were difficult to assign to individual alleles. V-gene and J-gene trimming of TCR beta chains was associated with a missense DCLRE1C variant in a later genetic analysis, and the association was replicated in an independent cohort. Because counts were too low, roughly 16 rarely observed V segments, including chromosome 9 orphons, were left out of the earlier analysis of approximately 580 of the donors. The only immune exposure information available for the cohort was CMV serostatus. A later analysis found that most CMV-associated TCR beta chains appeared HLA-restricted, with HLA associations seemingly driven largely by CMV exposure. A cluster of highly shared sequence variants was judged likely to represent a technical artifact of the sequencing pipeline. In a later analysis, around 17,000 TCR beta sequences were associated with specific HLA alleles at a false discovery rate of 0.05. A total of 150 or so TCR beta chains were listed by the study as associated with cytomegalovirus. Linkage disequilibrium might explain the correlated functional status among segregating V segments, but an unknown experimental factor could not be ruled out. Cytomegalovirus status was reported to be diagnosed by the classifier with high specificity and sensitivity in both the original and validation cohorts. A later analysis found that TCR association rates varied across HLA loci, with DRB1 alleles showing the most associated TCRs and HLA-C alleles the fewest. Because HLA typing was unavailable for some donors at each locus, only the typed subset was used in association tests. In a later analysis, several top co-occurrence clusters were reported to appear linked to parvovirus B19, influenza, CMV and Epstein-Barr virus. The authors suggested that the approach could potentially be generalized to other disease states and immunological phenotypes. In a later analysis, HLA-associated TCR beta chains were found to be more clonally expanded and to have lower generation probabilities than equally common non-associated chains. A further reported finding was that TCR beta sequences accurately predicted the HLA-A and HLA-B alleles for most subjects in the first cohort.

Notes on this clone: Its specific antigen is unknown.

The cohort consisted of 666 healthy bone marrow donors. At the time of sampling, all cohort members were nominally healthy, though unrecorded immune exposures were likely present. The donor was CMV seronegative and belonged to the group of under 400 seronegative cohort members. Each donor provided a peripheral blood sample, and peripheral blood mononuclear cells were used for TCR beta sequencing. The Qiagen DNeasy Blood Extraction Kit was used to extract genomic DNA from the blood cell samples. Looking up the germline V gene yields CDR1 SGHTA and CDR2 FQGNSA. V is cut by 0 bases and J by 6 bases, and the space between the germline ends is 13 bases. Spanning cysteine to phenylalanine, the CDR3 consists of 15 amino acids. CDR3 DNA is the only sequence kept; it has 45 bases, read in frame from the first base. The library came from the immunoSEQ multiplex PCR assay. For the multiplex PCR, a mixture combining 60 forward primers for TCR Vbeta segments and 13 reverse primers for TCR Jbeta segments was used. Amplification of the CDR3 region of rearranged TCR beta genes was performed with a multiplex PCR assay on genomic DNA. On the Illumina HiSeq System, the amplified TCR beta libraries were sequenced as 87-base-pair reads. The published analysis was carried out like this. A later analysis counted 75 million to 100 million unique TCR beta chains across the 670 or so repertoires, and some 12 million of these chains were shared by at least two donors. A nearest-neighbor algorithm error-corrected the raw reads and collapsed the reads into unique sequences, merging closely related sequences to remove PCR and sequencing errors. Alignment of CDR3 sequences to IMGT reference sequences was used to assign V, D and J gene segments. Each retained sequence needed at least a six-nucleotide match to both a V gene segment and a J gene segment. Rearrangements were classified as productive when the CDR3 lacked stop codons and remained in frame with V and J, and all other rearrangements were classified as non-productive. Following IMGT convention, CDR3 was defined as the stretch from the second conserved V-encoded cysteine to the conserved J-encoded phenylalanine. The earlier analysis of about 570 of the donors excluded any sequence lacking an unambiguous match to a single V gene segment. In an earlier analysis of more than 500 of the donors, a V segment was called functional when productive rearrangements were above 56.7%, and segregating when the standard deviation between donors exceeded 5%. To diagnose cytomegalovirus status from the catalog of TCR beta chain sequences, a statistical classification framework was built. In a later analysis, V and J genes were assigned by comparing TCR nucleotide sequences against IMGT/GENE-DB human TR gene sequences. Using the TCRdist pipeline, a later analysis assigned CDR3 sequences along with most-parsimonious VDJ recombination scenarios. In a later analysis, each TCR beta chain was defined by its CDR3 amino acid sequence together with its V-gene family, and reads without a unique V-gene family were excluded. To address suspected cross-contamination and a sequencing artifact, a later analysis removed roughly 580 highly shared, low-generation-probability nucleotide sequences. In a later analysis, a clonal expansion index was calculated for each public chain from normalized within-repertoire ranks of inferred template counts. In a later analysis, generation probabilities were computed with a VDJ recombination model fitted to out-of-frame rearrangements, and the resulting probabilities were checked against IGoR. Hypergeometric tests were used in a later analysis to score TCR-TCR, TCR-HLA and TCR-CMV co-occurrence, with a repertoire-size bias correction applied to the TCR pairs. A later analysis estimated false discovery rates by permuting HLA or CMV assignments 20 times. A later analysis grouped co-occurring TCRs with DBSCAN, adding TCRdist sequence similarity when clustering within HLA-allele-positive subsets. Co-occurrence clustering excluded repertoires with fewer than 30,000 or more than 120,000 public chains, plus five with anomalous nucleotide sharing. TCRdb provides this immuneACCESS table in a form limited to in-frame rearrangements. Some clones are lacking; in checked studies, under half of them reflect an unresolved V gene, and why the rest are absent is not known. That table supplies the V and J calls and clone size; D and trimming were determined from the DNA. The table for this sample lists roughly 100,000 clones. The ten largest make up 3.5% of the sample.

This TCR came from a man aged 35 to 55 in good health and CMV-seronegative. The chain employs TRBV7-2 and TRBJ2-3; TRBD1 is a weak D gene call, 6 bases matching. The sample was PBMCs. The bases read TGTGCCAGCAGCTTAGCGGGGACACGGGCGGATACGCAGTATTTT. Translated, this gives CASSLAGTRADTQYF.